These 13 T cell receptor beta chains share one sample of origin, sequenced in a study of T cell responses to AZD1222 COVID-19 vaccine. Measured with immunoSEQ multiplex PCR; TCRdb has only the in-frame clones, and not every one. The sample has about 140,000 clones; under 95% are singletons. The source was peripheral blood, collected on day 0 of AZD1222 vaccination. The receptors were gathered from an adult in good health.

The CDR3 nucleotides are TGTGCCAGCAGCCGCGGACGGGGGACAGGGCTAGGTGGGGCCAACGTCCTGACTTTC. This codes for CASSRGRGTGLGGANVLTF. The chain links TRBV14 to TRBJ2-6; TRBD1 agrees at 9 bases. The CDR3 runs 19 residues. With V trimmed by 4 bases and J by 3 bases, 13 bases remained unmatched. Germline CDR1 and CDR2: SGHDN and FVKESK.

The chain employs TRBV6-5 and TRBJ1-4; 9 bases line up with TRBD1. The V gene's germline CDR1 is MNHEY and CDR2 SVGAGI. The CDR3 totals 14 residues. V was pared by 5 bases and J by 6 bases, with 4 bases of the junction left unmatched. CDR3 region: CASSHRDRDEKLFF. As DNA, the CDR3 is TGTGCCAGCAGTCATCGGGACAGGGATGAAAAACTGTTTTTT.

This clone showed up just a few times. V usage is TRBV5-1 and J usage is TRBJ2-2, with 10 bases aligning to TRBD2. V lost 4 bases, J lost 6 bases, and 9 bases stayed unmatched. The CDR3 extends over 16 amino acids. The germline V gene has CDR1 SGHRS and CDR2 YFSETQ. The CDR3 DNA follows: TGCGCCAGCAGCGTAACCCCTAGCGGGAGCGCCGGGGAGCTGTTTTTT. Its protein product is CASSVTPSGSAGELFF. Variable domain in full (rest from reference TRBV5-1 and TRBJ2-2): KAGVTQTPRYLIKTRGQQVTLSCSPISGHRSVSWYQQTPGQGLQFLFEYFSETQRNKGNFPGRFSGRQFSNSRSEMNVSTLELGDSALYLCASSVTPSGSAGELFFGEGSRLTVL.

This chain connects TRBV4-1 to TRBJ1-1; D unclear. Germline V CDR1 and CDR2: MGHRA, YSYEKL. The CDR3 length is 16 residues. Trimming took off 5 bases at V and 0 bases at J, with 16 bases between the two ends. The CDR3, as DNA: TGCGCCAGCAGCGAAGGGCGGCTTCCCATGAACACTGAAGCTTTCTTT. Its protein is CASSEGRLPMNTEAFF.

J is TRBJ2-5 and V is TRBV28; D unclear. Germline loops: CDR1 MDHEN, CDR2 SYDVKM. The V end lost 5 bases, the J end lost 2 bases, and 6 bases lay between the germline ends. CDR3 length: 12 residues. CDR3 DNA sequence: TGTGCCAGCAGTCCCCATCAAGAGACCCAGTACTTC. Amino acids: CASSPHQETQYF.

The genes are TRBV10-2 and TRBJ1-3; maybe TRBD1 (5 bases). Germline CDR1 is WSHSY and CDR2 is SAAADI. Trimming removed 6 bases from V and 0 bases from J, with 12 bases in between. The CDR3 covers 15 residues. The CDR3 loop reads CASSGARGSGNTIYF. The CDR3 bases are TGCGCCAGCAGCGGGGCCCGGGGCTCTGGAAACACCATATATTTT.

The chain joins TRBV6-5 to TRBJ1-3, with no clear D. CDR3 length equals 12 residues. Germline CDR1 reads MNHEY; CDR2 reads SVGAGI. V was cut by 10 bases and J by 8 bases, with 15 bases left in between. The CDR3 spells CATRRGQHTIYF. The CDR3 bases are TGTGCCACACGACGCGGCCAACACACCATATATTTT.

This clone was counted once. The J gene is TRBJ2-3, the V gene TRBV29-1, with 8 bases lining up with TRBD1. Losses at the gene ends were 5 bases for V and 3 bases for J; bases not matched to a gene: 16. Per the germline V gene, CDR1 is SQVTM and CDR2 is ANQGSEA. This CDR3 contains 17 residues. The CDR3 nucleotides are TGCAGCGTTCGGGGAGAGACAGGGGTGTCTCGTACAGATACGCAGTATTTT. This gives the protein CSVRGETGVSRTDTQYF.

The chain combines TRBV6-6 with TRBJ1-3; 7 bases align to TRBD1. Germline V gives CDR1 MNHNY, CDR2 SVGAGI (reference sequence). The CDR3 spans 15 residues. Trimming cost V 6 bases and J 2 bases; bases outside gene matches: 7. CDR3 loop: CASSPDRVTGNTIYF. Here the CDR3 DNA reads TGTGCCAGCAGCCCCGACAGGGTAACTGGAAACACCATATATTTT.

The V gene is TRBV7-2, the J gene TRBJ2-2; 7 positions agree with TRBD2. The CDR3 sequence is 16 residues long. The J segment lost 2 bases and the V segment lost 5 bases, leaving 8 bases of the junction unmatched. CDR1 is SGHTA and CDR2 is FQGNSA in the germline V gene. CDR3 in DNA: TGTGCCAGCAGCCCGCGGGGCGGGAGTAACACCGGGGAGCTGTTTTTT. This encodes CASSPRGGSNTGELFF.

This clone was picked up one time. Mismatch with germline at one junction end may stem from a read error. The rearrangement links TRBV2 to TRBJ1-1; D ambiguous. CDR3 size: 11 residues. CDR1 SNHLY and CDR2 FYNNEI come from the germline V gene. Written as DNA, the CDR3 is TGCTTGGTGAGGGTGAACACTGAAGCTTTCTTT. Its translation: CLVRVNTEAFF.

The chain uses TRBV5-4 and TRBJ2-2, with TRBD1 matching over 11 bases. The CDR3 runs to 15 residues. Germline CDR1 is SGHNT and CDR2 is YYREEE (reference sequence). With V trimmed by 4 bases and J by 6 bases, 5 bases remained unmatched. CDR3 nucleotide sequence: TGTGCCAGCAGCAGCAGGACAGGGGGCTCCGGGGAGCTGTTTTTT. This sequence encodes CASSSRTGGSGELFF.

A single count supports this clone. The V gene is TRBV4-1, the J gene TRBJ2-5; weak D call: TRBD1 (6 bases). CDR3 length equals 15 residues. CDR1 is MGHRA, CDR2 YSYEKL, per germline. With 0 bases removed from V and 7 bases from J, the gap between germline ends came to 15 bases. The CDR3 region has the DNA TGCGCCAGCAGCCAAGAATTGAGGACAGCCAGGACCCAGTACTTC. Translating gives CASSQELRTARTQYF.